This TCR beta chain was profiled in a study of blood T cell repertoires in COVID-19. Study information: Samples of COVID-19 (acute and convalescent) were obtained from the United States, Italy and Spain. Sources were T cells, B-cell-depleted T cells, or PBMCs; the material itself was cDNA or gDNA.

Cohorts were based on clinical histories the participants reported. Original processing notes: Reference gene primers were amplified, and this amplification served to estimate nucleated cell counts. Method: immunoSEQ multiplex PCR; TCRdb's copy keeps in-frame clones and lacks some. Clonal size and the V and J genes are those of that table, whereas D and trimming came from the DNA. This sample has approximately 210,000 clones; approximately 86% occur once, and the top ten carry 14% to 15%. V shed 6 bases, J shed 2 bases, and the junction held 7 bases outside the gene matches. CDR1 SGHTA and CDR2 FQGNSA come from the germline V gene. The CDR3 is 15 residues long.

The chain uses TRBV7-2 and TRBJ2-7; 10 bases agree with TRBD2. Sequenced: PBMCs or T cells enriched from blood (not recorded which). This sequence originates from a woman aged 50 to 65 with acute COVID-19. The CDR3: CASSWSGTSAYEQYF. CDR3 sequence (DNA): TGTGCCAGCAGTTGGTCCGGGACTAGCGCCTACGAGCAGTACTTC.